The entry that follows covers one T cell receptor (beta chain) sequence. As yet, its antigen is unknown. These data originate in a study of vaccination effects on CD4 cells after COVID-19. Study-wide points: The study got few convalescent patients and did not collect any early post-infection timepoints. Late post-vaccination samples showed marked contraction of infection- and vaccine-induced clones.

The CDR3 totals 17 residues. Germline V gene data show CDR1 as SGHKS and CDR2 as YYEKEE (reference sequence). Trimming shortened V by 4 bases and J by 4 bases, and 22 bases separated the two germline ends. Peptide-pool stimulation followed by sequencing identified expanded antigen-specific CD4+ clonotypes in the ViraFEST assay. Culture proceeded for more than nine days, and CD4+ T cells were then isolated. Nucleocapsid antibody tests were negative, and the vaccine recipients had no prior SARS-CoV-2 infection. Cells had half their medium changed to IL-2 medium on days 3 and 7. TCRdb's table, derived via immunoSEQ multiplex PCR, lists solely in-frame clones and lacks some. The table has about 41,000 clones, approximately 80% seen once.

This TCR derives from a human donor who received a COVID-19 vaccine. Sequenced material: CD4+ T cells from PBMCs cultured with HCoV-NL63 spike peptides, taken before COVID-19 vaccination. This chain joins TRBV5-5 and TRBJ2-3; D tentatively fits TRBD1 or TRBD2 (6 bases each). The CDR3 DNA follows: TGTGCCAGCAGCACCGCCGTCGGGGGCCGTGGGGCAGATACGCAGTATTTT. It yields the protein CASSTAVGGRGADTQYF.